A selection of T cell receptor beta chains follows, all from one sample in a study of blood T cell repertoires in COVID-19. Generated by immunoSEQ multiplex PCR, the TCRdb table keeps only in-frame clones and is missing some. Here the sample spans some 50,000 clones, 77% being singletons. Sequences were obtained from peripheral blood. The receptor source for this set is a human donor with active or convalescent COVID-19. The donor label of this sample is uncertain. The CDR3 runs from the conserved cysteine through the conserved F or W. The order of the fields is D gene, clone size, V gene, J gene, CDR3 length, CDR3 DNA, CDR3 protein. The D gene is left open where the match is weak. Rows give clone size only sometimes, using once, few, many, or a class for an expanded clone.

d_gene: -
abundance: -
v_gene: TRBV28
j_gene: TRBJ1-1
len: 15
CDR3nt: TGTGCCAGCAGTCCGGCCTTAACAGGGATGAGAGAAGCTTTCTTT
CDR3aa: CASSPALTGMREAFF

d_gene: -
abundance: -
v_gene: TRBV7-9
j_gene: TRBJ1-5
len: 16
CDR3nt: TGTGCCAGCAGCGAGGAGGGAGTTTATAGCAATCAGCCCCAGCATTTT
CDR3aa: CASSEEGVYSNQPQHF

d_gene: -
abundance: -
v_gene: TRBV5-1
j_gene: TRBJ2-7
len: 14
CDR3nt: TGCGCCAGCAGCTTGAACTGGGGGCGCGACGAGCAGTACTTC
CDR3aa: CASSLNWGRDEQYF

d_gene: TRBD2
abundance: -
v_gene: TRBV2
j_gene: TRBJ2-1
len: 15
CDR3nt: TGTGCCAGCAGATTATTAGCGGGAACCTACAATGAGCAGTTCTTC
CDR3aa: CASRLLAGTYNEQFF

d_gene: TRBD1
abundance: few
v_gene: TRBV24-1
j_gene: TRBJ2-3
len: 17
CDR3nt: TGTGCCACCAGTGATTTACGAAGGGACAGGGGCACAGATACGCAGTATTTT
CDR3aa: CATSDLRRDRGTDTQYF

d_gene: -
abundance: -
v_gene: TRBV7-8
j_gene: TRBJ2-7
len: 11
CDR3nt: TGTGCCAGCAGCCCTGCCTACGAGCAGTACTTC
CDR3aa: CASSPAYEQYF

d_gene: TRBD2
abundance: -
v_gene: TRBV5-1
j_gene: TRBJ2-1
len: 16
CDR3nt: TGCGCCAGCAGCCCCCTGGGAGCGGGAGTTGGCCATGAGCAGTTCTTC
CDR3aa: CASSPLGAGVGHEQFF

d_gene: -
abundance: -
v_gene: TRBV28
j_gene: TRBJ1-1
len: 12
CDR3nt: TGTGCCAGCAGTTTATCGCAGGATCCAGCTTTCTTT
CDR3aa: CASSLSQDPAFF

d_gene: TRBD2
abundance: few
v_gene: TRBV12-5
j_gene: TRBJ2-5
len: 17
CDR3nt: TGTGCTAGTGGTTTGGTACGGGGGGGCCGAGGTGCGGAGACCCAGTACTTC
CDR3aa: CASGLVRGGRGAETQYF

d_gene: TRBD2
abundance: -
v_gene: TRBV19
j_gene: TRBJ2-1
len: 21
CDR3nt: TGTGCCAGTAGTCTTCGGGGAACTAGCGGGAGGCCGCGGAGCTCCTACAATGAGCAGTTCTTC
CDR3aa: CASSLRGTSGRPRSSYNEQFF

d_gene: -
abundance: few
v_gene: TRBV6-4
j_gene: TRBJ1-2
len: 15
CDR3nt: TGTGCCAGCAGTGACTCCGGGGGGGACTTCTATGGCTACACCTTC
CDR3aa: CASSDSGGDFYGYTF

d_gene: -
abundance: -
v_gene: TRBV6-6
j_gene: TRBJ1-1
len: 15
CDR3nt: TGTGCCAGCAGTTACAATGGGGGGATGAACACTGAAGCTTTCTTT
CDR3aa: CASSYNGGMNTEAFF

d_gene: TRBD2
abundance: few
v_gene: TRBV30
j_gene: TRBJ2-7
len: 12
CDR3nt: TGTGCCTGGACTAGCGGGGCCTACGAGCAGTACTTC
CDR3aa: CAWTSGAYEQYF

d_gene: -
abundance: -
v_gene: TRBV4-3
j_gene: TRBJ2-3
len: 16
CDR3nt: TGCGCCAGCAGCCAAGGGGGCTTCACGACAACAGATACGCAGTATTTT
CDR3aa: CASSQGGFTTTDTQYF

d_gene: -
abundance: many
v_gene: TRBV5-1
j_gene: TRBJ2-4
len: 15
CDR3nt: TGCGCCAGCAGCCCTAGACAGGCGGCCGCAAACATTCAGTACTTC
CDR3aa: CASSPRQAAANIQYF

d_gene: TRBD1
abundance: -
v_gene: TRBV19
j_gene: TRBJ2-7
len: 14
CDR3nt: TGTGCCAGTAGTTCCTATGACAGGGCGAACGAGCAGTACTTC
CDR3aa: CASSSYDRANEQYF

d_gene: -
abundance: few
v_gene: TRBV19
j_gene: TRBJ1-1
len: 14
CDR3nt: TGTGCCAGTAGTGCCGGGACAACGAACACTGAAGCTTTCTTT
CDR3aa: CASSAGTTNTEAFF

d_gene: TRBD1
abundance: -
v_gene: TRBV15
j_gene: TRBJ1-2
len: 19
CDR3nt: TGTGCCACCAGCAGAGATCGACGGGGACAGGGAGAGGGTAACTATGGCTACACCTTC
CDR3aa: CATSRDRRGQGEGNYGYTF

d_gene: -
abundance: -
v_gene: TRBV10-3
j_gene: TRBJ2-1
len: 14
CDR3nt: TGTGCCATCAGTGAACCAGCAGAGGGAAATGAGCAGTTCTTC
CDR3aa: CAISEPAEGNEQFF

d_gene: -
abundance: -
v_gene: TRBV21-1
j_gene: TRBJ1-2
len: 20
CDR3nt: TGTGCCAGCAGCCCCCAAAAACCTGAGGCAGGGACATCGAGGGGCTATGGCTACACCTTC
CDR3aa: CASSPQKPEAGTSRGYGYTF

d_gene: -
abundance: -
v_gene: TRBV11-3
j_gene: TRBJ2-3
len: 16
CDR3nt: TGTGCCAGCAGTCTAGGGCGGACTACCCCCACAGATACGCAGTATTTT
CDR3aa: CASSLGRTTPTDTQYF

d_gene: -
abundance: -
v_gene: TRBV7-2
j_gene: TRBJ2-7
len: 13
CDR3nt: TGTGCCAGCAGCTTTAGGACTGTCTACGAGCAGTACTTC
CDR3aa: CASSFRTVYEQYF

d_gene: -
abundance: -
v_gene: TRBV18
j_gene: TRBJ2-2
len: 16
CDR3nt: TGTGCCAGCTCACCACGGGCAGCTACGAACACCGGGGAGCTGTTTTTT
CDR3aa: CASSPRAATNTGELFF

d_gene: TRBD1
abundance: -
v_gene: TRBV27
j_gene: TRBJ2-7
len: 14
CDR3nt: TGTGCCAGCAGTTTAGAGGGACAGTTCTACGAGCAGTACTTC
CDR3aa: CASSLEGQFYEQYF

d_gene: -
abundance: -
v_gene: TRBV11-3
j_gene: TRBJ2-5
len: 14
CDR3nt: TGTGCCAGCAGCTCCCCCGGGGACCAAGAGACCCAGTACTTC
CDR3aa: CASSSPGDQETQYF

d_gene: TRBD1
abundance: few
v_gene: TRBV9
j_gene: TRBJ1-1
len: 14
CDR3nt: TGTGCCAGCAGCGCCGGAGGACAGGGGGTAGAAGCTTTCTTT
CDR3aa: CASSAGGQGVEAFF

d_gene: -
abundance: few
v_gene: TRBV6-1
j_gene: TRBJ2-7
len: 14
CDR3nt: TGTGCCAGCAGTGACGCTTTTGCGGGCTACGAGCAGTACTTC
CDR3aa: CASSDAFAGYEQYF

d_gene: TRBD2
abundance: -
v_gene: TRBV27
j_gene: TRBJ2-7
len: 12
CDR3nt: TGTGCCAGCAGCAGGACTAGCTACGAGCAGTACTTC
CDR3aa: CASSRTSYEQYF

d_gene: -
abundance: -
v_gene: TRBV9
j_gene: TRBJ2-5
len: 17
CDR3nt: TGTGCCAGCAGAGAAGGAAGGGGAGGAGGGAACCAAGAGACCCAGTACTTC
CDR3aa: CASREGRGGGNQETQYF

d_gene: -
abundance: -
v_gene: TRBV2
j_gene: TRBJ2-1
len: 14
CDR3nt: TGTGCCACCCAAAGGGGTTCGTCCTACAATGAGCAGTTCTTC
CDR3aa: CATQRGSSYNEQFF

d_gene: -
abundance: -
v_gene: TRBV15
j_gene: TRBJ1-5
len: 14
CDR3nt: TGTGCCACCAGCAGAGATAGATCGTTTCAGCCCCAGCATTTT
CDR3aa: CATSRDRSFQPQHF

d_gene: -
abundance: -
v_gene: TRBV2
j_gene: TRBJ1-1
len: 12
CDR3nt: TGTGCCAGCAGTGACCCTCTCACTGAAGCTTTCTTT
CDR3aa: CASSDPLTEAFF

d_gene: -
abundance: -
v_gene: TRBV5-4
j_gene: TRBJ2-3
len: 14
CDR3nt: TGTGCCAGCAGTACCGGCTCTAGCGCAGATACGCAGTATTTT
CDR3aa: CASSTGSSADTQYF

d_gene: TRBD1
abundance: -
v_gene: TRBV28
j_gene: TRBJ1-2
len: 14
CDR3nt: TGTGCCAGCTCCTTAACAGGGGGCGGCGGAGGCTACACCTTC
CDR3aa: CASSLTGGGGGYTF

d_gene: -
abundance: many
v_gene: TRBV7-9
j_gene: TRBJ1-3
len: 15
CDR3nt: TGTGCCAGCAGCTGGGGCCAACACTCTGGAAACACCATATATTTT
CDR3aa: CASSWGQHSGNTIYF

d_gene: TRBD2
abundance: -
v_gene: TRBV19
j_gene: TRBJ2-1
len: 15
CDR3nt: TGTGCCAGTAGAAGCGGGAGGGCCTCCTACAATGAGCAGTTCTTC
CDR3aa: CASRSGRASYNEQFF

d_gene: -
abundance: few
v_gene: TRBV9
j_gene: TRBJ1-5
len: 15
CDR3nt: TGTGCCAGCAGCGTAGCGGGATTCGACAATCAGCCCCAGCATTTT
CDR3aa: CASSVAGFDNQPQHF

d_gene: TRBD1
abundance: -
v_gene: TRBV5-8
j_gene: TRBJ2-7
len: 14
CDR3nt: TGTGCCAGCAGCTTGCTGACAGGGGGGTACGAGCAGTACTTC
CDR3aa: CASSLLTGGYEQYF

d_gene: -
abundance: -
v_gene: TRBV5-6
j_gene: TRBJ2-7
len: 14
CDR3nt: TGTGCCAGCACCGCGGGGACCTACGCCTACGAGCAGTACTTC
CDR3aa: CASTAGTYAYEQYF